The rows below give T cell receptor beta chains drawn from one sample of a study of response to subunit inactivated influenza vaccine. TCRdb reprocessed the RT-PCR reads with MiXCR, giving one entry per CDR3 protein. The sample carries 650,000 to 800,000 distinct CDR3 sequences, about 15% recorded once. The sequenced sample was PBMCs from blood, obtained 14 days before vaccination. Receptors were obtained from a man aged 50 to 60 who received an inactivated influenza vaccine. Each CDR3 is given with its conserved first and last residue. The order of the fields is CDR3 protein, J gene, V gene.

CATSRQEDGYTF	TRBJ1-2	TRBV15
CASSDSPGAAQPQHF	TRBJ1-5	TRBV10-2
CASSLVWGEQYF	TRBJ2-7	TRBV7-2
CASSFSGVRGSTDTQYF	TRBJ2-3	TRBV11-1
CATIKNGRIDEQFF	TRBJ2-1	TRBV12-3/TRBV12-4
CASSERFWSGTQYF	TRBJ2-5	TRBV2
CASSPRDSTGETQYF	TRBJ2-5	TRBV12-3/TRBV12-4
CASSLDGGGAGDTQYF	TRBJ2-3	TRBV7-2
CASSSQGSSVSPLHF	TRBJ1-6	TRBV11-2
CASSLETGRVDTQYF	TRBJ2-3	TRBV11-1
CASRPGSGGDYNEQFF	TRBJ2-1	TRBV5-1
CASSYSDGSYEQYF	TRBJ2-7	TRBV6-5
CASSSTGQETQYF	TRBJ2-5	TRBV5-1